This TCR beta chain was identified in a study of tumor-infiltrating lymphocytes in primary liver carcinoma. Study-wide background: Surgery removed the patients' primary liver carcinoma. Patients included men and women of 30 to 69 years.

Unsorted whole blood supplied the blood RNA, and germline DNA was isolated too. Total RNA amounting to 500 ng was the source from which TCR beta cDNA was made with a constant-region primer. Three-round nested multiplex PCR performed with slightly modified ARM-PCR produced the TCR beta libraries. A C-beta reverse primer was combined with TRBV1-TRBV30 forward primers in the first two PCR rounds, and each round had approximately 10 cycles. MiXCR, applied by TCRdb to the multiplex PCR reads, yields one record per CDR3 protein. This table holds just over 300,000 distinct CDR3 sequences, around three fifths found once. Trimming at V came to 5 bases and at J to 5 bases, leaving 6 bases not matched to a gene. CDR3 length: 15 residues. Germline V gene sequence: CDR1 MNHEY, CDR2 SVGAGI. This clonotype was counted ten times or more.

This TCR was recovered from a young woman with primary liver carcinoma and hepatitis B virus infection. Sequencing was performed on peripheral blood. The J gene is TRBJ2-1, the V gene TRBV6-5, with 10 positions matching TRBD1. The CDR3 reads CASSLDRGPNNEQFF. CDR3 DNA: TGTGCCAGCAGTCTTGACAGGGGGCCTAACAATGAGCAGTTCTTC.